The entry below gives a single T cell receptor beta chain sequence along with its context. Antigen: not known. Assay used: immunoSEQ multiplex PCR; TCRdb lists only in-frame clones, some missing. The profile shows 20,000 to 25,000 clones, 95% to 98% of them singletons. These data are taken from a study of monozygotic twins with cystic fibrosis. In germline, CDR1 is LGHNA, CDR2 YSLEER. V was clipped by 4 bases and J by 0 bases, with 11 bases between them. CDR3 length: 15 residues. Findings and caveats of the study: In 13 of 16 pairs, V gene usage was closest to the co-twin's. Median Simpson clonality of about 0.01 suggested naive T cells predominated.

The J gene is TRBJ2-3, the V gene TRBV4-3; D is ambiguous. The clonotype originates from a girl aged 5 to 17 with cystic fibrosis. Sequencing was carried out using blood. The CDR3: CASSLNIQSTDTQYF. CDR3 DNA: TGCGCCAGCAGCCTTAACATCCAAAGCACAGATACGCAGTATTTT.